Following are 17 T cell receptor beta chains from one sample sequenced in a study of blood T cell repertoires in COVID-19 (dated by TCRdb to the early 2020s). Library prep was done by the immunoSEQ multiplex PCR assay. TCRdb provides this immuneACCESS table in a form limited to in-frame rearrangements. Some clones are lacking; in checked studies, under half of them reflect an unresolved V gene, and why the rest are absent is not known. Here the sample has roughly 250,000 clones; about 85% occur a single time. 5.5% to 7.5% of the sample is in the top ten clones. Material for sequencing was peripheral blood. All receptors come from a woman aged 55 to 70 with active or convalescent COVID-19.

The V and J genes are TRBV5-4 and TRBJ2-1, with TRBD2 identical over 9 bases. From germline, CDR1 is SGHNT and CDR2 YYREEE (reference sequence). J gave up 7 bases and V 2 bases, and 10 bases lay outside the gene matches. The CDR3 sequence is 16 residues long. CDR3 amino acids: CASSFSVGGGGNEQFF. CDR3 nucleotides: TGTGCCAGCAGCTTTTCCGTTGGCGGGGGGGGGAATGAGCAGTTCTTC.

The chain joins TRBV15 to TRBJ2-7; TRBD2 agrees at 13 bases. This CDR3 is built from 14 residues. Looked up from germline, CDR1 is LNHNV and CDR2 is YYDKDF (reference sequence). The ends lost 8 bases at V and 6 bases at J; junction bases unmatched: 7. CDR3 DNA: TGTGCCACCCGGACTAGCGGGAGTCAAGTCGAGCAGTACTTC. Its translation: CATRTSGSQVEQYF.

This rearrangement joins TRBV11-3 to TRBJ2-7; TRBD2 matches 14 bases. Germline CDR1 is SGHNT and CDR2 is YENEEA. With 5 bases clipped from V and 5 bases from J, the junction kept 5 bases outside the gene matches. The CDR3 contains 15 residues. CDR3 residues: CASSIRLAGGNEQYF. In DNA form, the CDR3 reads TGTGCCAGCAGCATCCGACTAGCGGGAGGGAACGAGCAGTACTTC.

The chain employs TRBV28 and TRBJ1-2, with 9 bases that match TRBD1. CDR1 is MDHEN, CDR2 SYDVKM, per germline. With 6 bases clipped from V and 8 bases from J, the junction kept 16 bases outside the gene matches. This CDR3 comprises 16 residues. CDR3 residues: CASRQPRDREVGGYTF. CDR3 coding DNA: TGTGCCAGCAGACAACCCCGGGACAGGGAGGTTGGGGGCTACACCTTC.

This chain uses TRBV21-1 with TRBJ2-3; the DNA was not used to check the table's D call, TRBD1. TRBV21-1 is assigned pseudogene status. This CDR3 contains 17 residues. This CDR3 reads CASSNRDKYVSTDTQYF. The CDR3 coding sequence is TGTGCCAGCAGCAACCGGGACAAATACGTTAGCACAGATACGCAGTATTTT.

The rearrangement links TRBV25-1 to TRBJ2-3; tentative D call: TRBD1 (7 bases). This CDR3 contains 16 residues. Trimming pared 1 base from V and 3 bases from J, leaving 14 bases between. Germline loops: CDR1 MGHDK, CDR2 SYGVNS. CDR3 nucleotides: TGTGCCAGCAGTGAATGGGGGGCAGGGGGAACAGATACGCAGTATTTT. Translating it yields CASSEWGAGGTDTQYF.

The chain links TRBV3-1 (or the pseudogene TRBV3-2) to TRBJ2-1, with 7 bases aligning to TRBD1. Trimming at V came to 7 bases and at J to 10 bases, leaving 10 bases not matched to a gene. The CDR3 sequence is 13 residues long. Germline CDR1 reads LGHDT; CDR2 reads YNNKEL (reference sequence). The CDR3 nucleotides read TGTGCCAGCAACAAGGACAGGTCGGTCGAGCAGTTCTTC. Its translation is CASNKDRSVEQFF.

This chain links TRBV2 with TRBJ2-1; 11 nucleotides line up with TRBD2. V dropped 6 bases and J dropped 1; count of bases not matched to a gene: 5. Germline V gives CDR1 SNHLY, CDR2 FYNNEI. The CDR3 loop spans 16 amino acids. CDR3: CASRVLAGGSYNEQFF. CDR3 bases: TGTGCCAGCAGGGTTCTAGCGGGAGGTTCCTACAATGAGCAGTTCTTC.

The rearrangement links TRBV28 to TRBJ2-3; D may be TRBD1 (5 bases). Looked up from germline, CDR1 is MDHEN and CDR2 is SYDVKM. The V end was cut by 3 bases, the J end by 4 bases, with 11 bases between. The CDR3 has 14 amino acids. CDR3 sequence (DNA): TGTGCCAGCAGTTTTCAGGGTTTTGCAGATACGCAGTATTTT. Encoded protein: CASSFQGFADTQYF.

This clone was observed once. The gene calls are TRBV4-1 and TRBJ1-2; D ambiguous. V was trimmed by 0 bases and J by 4 bases, leaving 12 bases between them. This CDR3 comprises 15 residues. Germline V gives CDR1 MGHRA, CDR2 YSYEKL. The CDR3 nucleotides read TGCGCCAGCAGCCAAGATGGGAGCGTCGGCTATGGCTACACCTTC. Translated: CASSQDGSVGYGYTF.

This clone turned up a few times. The V gene is TRBV29-1, the J gene TRBJ1-1; 9 bases fit TRBD1. Germline-derived CDR1 and CDR2 are SQVTM and ANQGSEA. V lost 7 bases to trimming and J lost 2 bases; unmatched junction nucleotides: 8. The CDR3 length is 14 residues. DNA for the CDR3: TGCAGCGGGGGAACAGGGGGCGGAAACACTGAAGCTTTCTTT. Its protein product is CSGGTGGGNTEAFF.

The rearrangement links TRBV10-1 to TRBJ2-1; 13 bases map to TRBD2. With V trimmed by 8 bases and J by 0 bases, 10 bases remained unmatched. This CDR3 region has 18 residues. The germline V gene encodes CDR1 WNHNN and CDR2 SYGVQD (reference sequence). CDR3 sequence: CASSGLAGAKSSYNEQFF. CDR3 in DNA: TGCGCCAGCTCCGGACTAGCGGGGGCCAAAAGCTCCTACAATGAGCAGTTCTTC.

V is TRBV11-2 and J is TRBJ2-7; D not certain. Germline V gives CDR1 SGHAT, CDR2 FQNNGV. V was shortened by 4 bases and J by 0 bases, with 10 bases between the two germline ends. The CDR3 covers 14 residues. DNA of the CDR3: TGTGCCAGCAGCTCGAGTCCGAACTCCTACGAGCAGTACTTC. It yields the protein CASSSSPNSYEQYF.

J is TRBJ1-6 and V is TRBV19, with 9 bases aligning to TRBD1. Losses at the gene ends were 0 bases for V and 11 bases for J; bases not matched to a gene: 8. This CDR3 is 16 amino acids long. Germline assignment: CDR1 LNHDA and CDR2 SQIVND (reference sequence). This CDR3 reads CASSIDPGTGKTPLHF. DNA of the CDR3: TGTGCCAGTAGTATAGATCCGGGGACAGGGAAGACACCCCTCCACTTT.

This clone was seen only once. The rearrangement joins TRBV12-5 to TRBJ1-3; D call uncertain. Germline V CDR1 and CDR2: LGHNT, FRNRAP. V dropped 0 bases and J dropped 0 bases, with 6 bases sitting between them. CDR3 length: 15 amino acids. CDR3 coding DNA: TGTGCTAGTGGTTTGGTCACGGGCTCTGGAAACACCATATATTTT. Translated, it gives CASGLVTGSGNTIYF.

The rearrangement uses TRBV2 and TRBJ2-1; a weak D match, TRBD1 (6 bases). The CDR3 totals 14 residues. CDR1 is SNHLY, CDR2 FYNNEI, per germline. Trimming stripped 2 bases from V and 3 bases from J, with 8 bases between. CDR3 protein: CASSERGHYNEQFF. CDR3 DNA sequence: TGTGCCAGCAGTGAAAGGGGACACTACAATGAGCAGTTCTTC.

V usage is TRBV3-1 (or the pseudogene TRBV3-2) and J usage is TRBJ2-1, with TRBD2 identical over 7 bases. Per germline, CDR1 LGHDT and CDR2 YNNKEL (reference sequence). This CDR3 is 17 amino acids long. After removal of 2 bases from V and 0 bases from J, the junction contained 7 bases not matched to a gene. As DNA, the CDR3 is TGTGCCAGCAGCCAACCCCTAGCGGATTTCTCCTACAATGAGCAGTTCTTC. Translation gives CASSQPLADFSYNEQFF.